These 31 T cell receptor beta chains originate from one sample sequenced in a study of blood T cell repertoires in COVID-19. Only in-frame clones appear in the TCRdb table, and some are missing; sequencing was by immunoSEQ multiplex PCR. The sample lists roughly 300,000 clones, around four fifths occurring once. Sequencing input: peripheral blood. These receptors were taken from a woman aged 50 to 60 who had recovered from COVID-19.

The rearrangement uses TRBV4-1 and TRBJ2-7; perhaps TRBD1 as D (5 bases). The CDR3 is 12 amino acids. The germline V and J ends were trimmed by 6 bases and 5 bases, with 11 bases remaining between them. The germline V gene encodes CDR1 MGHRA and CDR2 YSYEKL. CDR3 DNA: TGCGCCAGCAGAGGTCCAGGGAACGAGCAGTACTTC. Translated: CASRGPGNEQYF.

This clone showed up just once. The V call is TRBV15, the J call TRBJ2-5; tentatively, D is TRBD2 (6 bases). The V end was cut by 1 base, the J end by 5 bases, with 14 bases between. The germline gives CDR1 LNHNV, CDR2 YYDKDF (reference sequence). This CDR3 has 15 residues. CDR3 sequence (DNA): TGTGCCACCAGCAGAGTTTTCGGGAGCGGGGAGACCCAGTACTTC. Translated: CATSRVFGSGETQYF.

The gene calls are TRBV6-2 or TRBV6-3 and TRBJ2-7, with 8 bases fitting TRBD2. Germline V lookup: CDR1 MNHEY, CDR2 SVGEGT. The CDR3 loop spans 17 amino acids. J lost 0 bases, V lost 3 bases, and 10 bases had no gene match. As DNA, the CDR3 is TGTGCCAGCAGTTATCGTGCCCAGCGGGGGAGCTCCTACGAGCAGTACTTC. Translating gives CASSYRAQRGSSYEQYF.

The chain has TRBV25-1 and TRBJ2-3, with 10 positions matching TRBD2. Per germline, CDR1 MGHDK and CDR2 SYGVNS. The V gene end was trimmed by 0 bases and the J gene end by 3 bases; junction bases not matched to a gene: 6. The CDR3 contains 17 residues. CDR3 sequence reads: CASSEYASGGRTDTQYF. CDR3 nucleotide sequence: TGTGCCAGCAGTGAATACGCTAGCGGGGGAAGGACAGATACGCAGTATTTT.

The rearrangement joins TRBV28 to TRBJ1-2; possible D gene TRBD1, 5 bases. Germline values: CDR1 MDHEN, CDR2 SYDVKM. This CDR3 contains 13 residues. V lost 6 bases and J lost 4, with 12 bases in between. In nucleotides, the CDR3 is TGTGCCAGCAGGGTTGGGGCAGTCTATGGCTACACCTTC. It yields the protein CASRVGAVYGYTF.

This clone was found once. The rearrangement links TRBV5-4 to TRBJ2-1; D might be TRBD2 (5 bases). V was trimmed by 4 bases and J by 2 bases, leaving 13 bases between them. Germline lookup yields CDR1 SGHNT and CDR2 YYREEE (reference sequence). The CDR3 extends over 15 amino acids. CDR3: CASSARVGAYNEQFF. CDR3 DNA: TGTGCCAGCAGCGCCCGGGTGGGAGCCTACAATGAGCAGTTCTTC.

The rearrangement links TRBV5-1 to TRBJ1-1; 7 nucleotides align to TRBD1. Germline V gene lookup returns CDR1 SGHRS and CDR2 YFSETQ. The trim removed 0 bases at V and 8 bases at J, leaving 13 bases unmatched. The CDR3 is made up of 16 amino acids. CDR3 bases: TGCGCCAGCAGCTTGGACAGGGGTTTAAAAATATCAGAAGCTTTCTTT. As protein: CASSLDRGLKISEAFF.

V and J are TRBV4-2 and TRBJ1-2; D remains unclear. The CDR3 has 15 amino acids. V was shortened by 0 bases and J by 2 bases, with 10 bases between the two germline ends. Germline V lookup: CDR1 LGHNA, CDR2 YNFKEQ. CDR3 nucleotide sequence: TGTGCCAGCAGCCAAGATGTGTCAGGAAACTATGGCTACACCTTC. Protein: CASSQDVSGNYGYTF.

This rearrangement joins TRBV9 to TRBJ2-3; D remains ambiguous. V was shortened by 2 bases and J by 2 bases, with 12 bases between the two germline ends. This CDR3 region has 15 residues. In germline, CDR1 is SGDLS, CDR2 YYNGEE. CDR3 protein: CASSVFAAITDTQYF. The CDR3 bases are TGTGCCAGCAGCGTGTTCGCAGCGATCACAGATACGCAGTATTTT.

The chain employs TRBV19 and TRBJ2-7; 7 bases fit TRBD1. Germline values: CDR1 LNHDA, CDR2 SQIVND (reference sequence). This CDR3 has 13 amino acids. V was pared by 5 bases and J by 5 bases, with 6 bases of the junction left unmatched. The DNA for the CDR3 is TGTGCCAGTAGTCCTGGGACAGCCAACGAGCAGTACTTC. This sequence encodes CASSPGTANEQYF.

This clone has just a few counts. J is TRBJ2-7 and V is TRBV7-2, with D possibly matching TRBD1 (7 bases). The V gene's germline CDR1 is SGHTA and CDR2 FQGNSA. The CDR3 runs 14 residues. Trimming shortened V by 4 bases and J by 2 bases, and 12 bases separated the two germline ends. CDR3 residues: CASSSQGTAYEQYF. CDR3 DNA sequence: TGTGCCAGCAGCTCACAGGGGACTGCCTACGAGCAGTACTTC.

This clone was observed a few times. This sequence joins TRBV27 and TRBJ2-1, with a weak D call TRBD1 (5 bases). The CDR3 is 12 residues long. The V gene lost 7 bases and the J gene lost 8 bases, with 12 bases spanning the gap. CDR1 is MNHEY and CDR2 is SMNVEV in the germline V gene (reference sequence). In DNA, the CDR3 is TGTGCCAGCAAGCTTCTGGGGCATGAGCAGTTCTTC. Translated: CASKLLGHEQFF.

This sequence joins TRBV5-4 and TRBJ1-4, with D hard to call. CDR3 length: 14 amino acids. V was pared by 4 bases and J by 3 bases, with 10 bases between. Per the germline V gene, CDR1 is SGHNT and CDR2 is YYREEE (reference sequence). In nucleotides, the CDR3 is TGTGCCAGCAGCGAGGGTTTATCTAATGAAAAACTGTTTTTT. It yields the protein CASSEGLSNEKLFF.

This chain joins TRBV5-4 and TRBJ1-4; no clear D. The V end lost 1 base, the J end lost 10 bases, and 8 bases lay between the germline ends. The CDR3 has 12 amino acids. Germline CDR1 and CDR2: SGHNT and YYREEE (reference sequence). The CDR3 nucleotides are TGTGCCAGCAGCTTGAATACGGGAAAACTGTTTTTT. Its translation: CASSLNTGKLFF.

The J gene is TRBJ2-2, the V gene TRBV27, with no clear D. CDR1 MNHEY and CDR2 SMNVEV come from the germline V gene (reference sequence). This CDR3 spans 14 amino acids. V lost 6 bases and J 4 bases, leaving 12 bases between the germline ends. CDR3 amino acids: CASSPEWITGELFF. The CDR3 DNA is TGTGCCAGCAGCCCGGAGTGGATCACCGGGGAGCTGTTTTTT.

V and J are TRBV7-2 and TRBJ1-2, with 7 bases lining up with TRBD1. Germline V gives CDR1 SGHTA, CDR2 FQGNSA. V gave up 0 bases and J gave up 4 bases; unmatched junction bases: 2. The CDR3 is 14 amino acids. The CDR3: CASSLAGGAYGYTF. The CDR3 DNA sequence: TGTGCCAGCAGCTTAGCAGGGGGCGCCTATGGCTACACCTTC.

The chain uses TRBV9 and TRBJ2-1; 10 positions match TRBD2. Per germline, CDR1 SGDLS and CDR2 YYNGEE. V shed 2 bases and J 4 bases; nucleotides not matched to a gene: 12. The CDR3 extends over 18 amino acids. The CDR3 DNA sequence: TGTGCCAGCAGCGTGGGACTAGCGACCTCCCTTACATACAATGAGCAGTTCTTC. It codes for CASSVGLATSLTYNEQFF.

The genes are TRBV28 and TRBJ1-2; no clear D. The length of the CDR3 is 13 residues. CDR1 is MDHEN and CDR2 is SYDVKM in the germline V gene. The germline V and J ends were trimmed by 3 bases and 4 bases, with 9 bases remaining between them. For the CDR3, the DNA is TGTGCCAGCAGTTTGGGCAGTGGCTATGGCTACACCTTC. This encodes CASSLGSGYGYTF.

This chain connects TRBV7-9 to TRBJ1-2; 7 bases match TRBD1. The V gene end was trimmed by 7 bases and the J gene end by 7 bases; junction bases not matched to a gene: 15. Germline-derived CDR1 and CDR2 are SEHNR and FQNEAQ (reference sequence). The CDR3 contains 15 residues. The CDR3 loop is CASTEWGQNRRGYTF. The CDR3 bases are TGTGCCAGCACCGAGTGGGGACAGAACCGACGTGGCTACACCTTC. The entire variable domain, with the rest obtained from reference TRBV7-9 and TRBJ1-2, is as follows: DTGVSQNPRHKITKRGQNVTFRCDPISEHNRLYWYRQTLGQGPEFLTYFQNEAQLEKSRLLSDRFSAERPKGSFSTLEIQRTEQGDSAMYLCASTEWGQNRRGYTFGSGTRLTVV.

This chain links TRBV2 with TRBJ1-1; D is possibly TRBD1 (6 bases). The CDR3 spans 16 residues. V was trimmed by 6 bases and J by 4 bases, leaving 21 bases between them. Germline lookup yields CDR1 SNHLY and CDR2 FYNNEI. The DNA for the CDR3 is TGTGCCAGCAGGGACCCAGGGGCCCCCTCCGGCACTGAAGCTTTCTTT. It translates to CASRDPGAPSGTEAFF.

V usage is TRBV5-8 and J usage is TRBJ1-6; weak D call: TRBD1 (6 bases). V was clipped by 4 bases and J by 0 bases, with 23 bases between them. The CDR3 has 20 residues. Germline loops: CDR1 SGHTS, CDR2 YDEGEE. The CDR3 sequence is CASSVPPGQGLSSYNSPLHF. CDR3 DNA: TGTGCCAGCAGCGTACCGCCGGGACAAGGGTTGAGCTCCTATAATTCACCCCTCCACTTT.

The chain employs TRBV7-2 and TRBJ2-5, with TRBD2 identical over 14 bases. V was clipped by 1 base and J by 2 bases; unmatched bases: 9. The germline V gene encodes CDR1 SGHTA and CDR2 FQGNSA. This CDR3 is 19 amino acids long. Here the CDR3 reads CASSLVLGLAGVSQETQYF. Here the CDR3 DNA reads TGTGCCAGCAGCTTAGTCCTGGGACTAGCGGGAGTGAGTCAAGAGACCCAGTACTTC. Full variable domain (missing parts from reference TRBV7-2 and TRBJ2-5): GAGVSQSPSNKVTEKGKDVELRCDPISGHTALYWYRQSLGQGLEFLIYFQGNSAPDKSGLPSDRFSAERTGGSVSTLTIQRTQQEDSAVYLCASSLVLGLAGVSQETQYFGPGTRLLVL.

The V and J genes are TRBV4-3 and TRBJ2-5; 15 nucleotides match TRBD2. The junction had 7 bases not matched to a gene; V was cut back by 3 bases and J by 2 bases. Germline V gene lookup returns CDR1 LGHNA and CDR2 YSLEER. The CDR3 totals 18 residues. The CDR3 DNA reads TGCGCCAGCAGCCAGGGACTAGCGGGGGGTTTAATACAAGAGACCCAGTACTTC. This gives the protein CASSQGLAGGLIQETQYF.

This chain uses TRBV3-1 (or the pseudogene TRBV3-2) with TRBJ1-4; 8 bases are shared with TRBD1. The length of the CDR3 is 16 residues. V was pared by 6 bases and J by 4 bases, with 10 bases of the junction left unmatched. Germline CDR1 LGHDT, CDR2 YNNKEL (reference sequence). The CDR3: CASSQDRDFFNEKLFF. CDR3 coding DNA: TGTGCCAGCAGTCAGGACAGGGATTTTTTTAATGAAAAACTGTTTTTT.

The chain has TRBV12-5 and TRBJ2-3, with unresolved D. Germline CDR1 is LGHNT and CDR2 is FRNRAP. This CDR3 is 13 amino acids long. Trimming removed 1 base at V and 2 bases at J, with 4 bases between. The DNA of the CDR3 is TGTGCTAGTGGTTTGGGAGTCACAGATACGCAGTATTTT. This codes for CASGLGVTDTQYF.

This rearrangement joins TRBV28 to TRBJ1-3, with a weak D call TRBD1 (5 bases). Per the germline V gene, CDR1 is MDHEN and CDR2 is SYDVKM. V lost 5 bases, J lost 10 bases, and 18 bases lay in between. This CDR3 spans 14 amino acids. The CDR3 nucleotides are TGTGCCAGCAGTGGGGCCCCTCAGGTTTGGACCATATATTTT. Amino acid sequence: CASSGAPQVWTIYF.

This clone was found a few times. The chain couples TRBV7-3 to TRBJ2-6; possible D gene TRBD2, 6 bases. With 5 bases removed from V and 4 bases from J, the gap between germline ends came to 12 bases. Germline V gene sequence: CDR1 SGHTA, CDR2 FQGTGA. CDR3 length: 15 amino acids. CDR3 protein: CASSQAGSGANVLTF. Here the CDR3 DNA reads TGTGCCAGCAGCCAAGCGGGTTCCGGGGCCAACGTCCTGACTTTC.

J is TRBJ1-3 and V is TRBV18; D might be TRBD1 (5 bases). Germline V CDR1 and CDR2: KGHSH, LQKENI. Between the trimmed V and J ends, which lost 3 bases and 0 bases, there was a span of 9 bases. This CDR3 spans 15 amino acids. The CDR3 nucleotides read TGTGCCAGCTCACCCGACAGCGTCTCTGGAAACACCATATATTTT. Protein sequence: CASSPDSVSGNTIYF.

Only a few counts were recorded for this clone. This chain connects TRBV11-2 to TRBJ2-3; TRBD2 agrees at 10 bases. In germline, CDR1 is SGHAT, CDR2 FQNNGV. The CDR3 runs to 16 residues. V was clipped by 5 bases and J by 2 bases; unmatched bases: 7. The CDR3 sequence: CASSRLAGAYTDTQYF. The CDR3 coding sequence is TGTGCCAGCAGCCGCCTAGCGGGGGCCTACACAGATACGCAGTATTTT.

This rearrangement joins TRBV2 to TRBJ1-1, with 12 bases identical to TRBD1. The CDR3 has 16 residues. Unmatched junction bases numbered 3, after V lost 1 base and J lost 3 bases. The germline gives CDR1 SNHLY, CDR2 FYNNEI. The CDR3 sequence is CASSEDRDRGHTEAFF. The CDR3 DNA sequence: TGTGCCAGCAGTGAAGACCGGGACAGGGGGCACACTGAAGCTTTCTTT.

This CDR3 is CASSHRAGTSGTDTQYF. Written as DNA, the CDR3 is TGTGCCAGCAGCCACCGTGCCGGGACTAGCGGCACAGATACGCAGTATTTT. This rearrangement joins TRBV9 to TRBJ2-3; 10 nucleotides match TRBD2. Germline loops: CDR1 SGDLS, CDR2 YYNGEE. V lost 4 bases, J lost 1 base, and 9 bases stayed unmatched. There are 17 residues in the CDR3.